This T cell receptor (beta chain) was found in a study of sequential checkpoint blockade in melanoma. As for the study in general: First-line arms were nivolumab then ipilimumab, or the reverse, randomized 1:1. Each arm's sequence ended with maintenance nivolumab.

The CDR3 runs 16 residues. Treatment here: randomized to nivolumab then ipilimumab (arm A) or the reverse (arm B). From thawed PBMCs, live CD3+CD8+ cells negative for CD19 and CD56 were sorted. Using immunoSEQ multiplex PCR, the repertoire was profiled, and TCRdb retains in-frame clones only, with some absent. The sample yields about 30,000 clones, roughly 89% seen once. The V call is TRBV21-1, the J call TRBJ2-5; the table's D call of TRBD2 was not tested on the DNA. The last part of the DNA fits TRBJ2-7 better; the J call may be wrong. TRBV21-1 is shown as a pseudogene. The material was CD8+ T cells sorted from blood (inferred from file names), obtained from a patient given nivolumab and ipilimumab in sequence. This receptor was taken from a human donor with melanoma. The CDR3 region has the DNA TGTGCCAGCAGCGCACATTTCCCGGGAGACTCCTACGAGCAGTACTTC. This sequence encodes CASSAHFPGDSYEQYF.